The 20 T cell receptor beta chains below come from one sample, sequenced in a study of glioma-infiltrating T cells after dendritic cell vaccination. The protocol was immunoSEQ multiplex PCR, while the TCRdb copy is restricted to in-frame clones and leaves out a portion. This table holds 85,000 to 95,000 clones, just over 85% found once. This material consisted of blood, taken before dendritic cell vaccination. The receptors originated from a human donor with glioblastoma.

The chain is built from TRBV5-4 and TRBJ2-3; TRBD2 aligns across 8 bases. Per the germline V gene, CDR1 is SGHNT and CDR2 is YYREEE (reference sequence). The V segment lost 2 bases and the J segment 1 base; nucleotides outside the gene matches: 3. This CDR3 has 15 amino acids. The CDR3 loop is CASSLDGRGTDTQYF. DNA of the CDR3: TGTGCCAGCAGCTTAGACGGGAGGGGCACAGATACGCAGTATTTT.

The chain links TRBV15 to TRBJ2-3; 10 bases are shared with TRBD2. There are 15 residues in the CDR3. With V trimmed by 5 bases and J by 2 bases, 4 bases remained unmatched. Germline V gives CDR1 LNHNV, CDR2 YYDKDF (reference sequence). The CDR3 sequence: CATSQTSGPTDTQYF. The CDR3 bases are TGTGCCACCAGCCAGACTAGCGGGCCCACAGATACGCAGTATTTT.

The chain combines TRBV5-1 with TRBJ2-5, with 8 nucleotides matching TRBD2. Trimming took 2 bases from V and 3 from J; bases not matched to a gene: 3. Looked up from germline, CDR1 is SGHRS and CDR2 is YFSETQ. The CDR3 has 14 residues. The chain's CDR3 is CASSFGGAKETQYF. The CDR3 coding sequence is TGCGCCAGCAGCTTCGGGGGGGCGAAAGAGACCCAGTACTTC.

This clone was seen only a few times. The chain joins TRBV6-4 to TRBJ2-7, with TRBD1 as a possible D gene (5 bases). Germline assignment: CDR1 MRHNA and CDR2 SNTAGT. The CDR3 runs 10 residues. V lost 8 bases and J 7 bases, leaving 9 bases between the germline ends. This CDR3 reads CASPGCEQYF. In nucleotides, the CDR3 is TGTGCCAGCCCAGGGTGTGAGCAGTACTTC.

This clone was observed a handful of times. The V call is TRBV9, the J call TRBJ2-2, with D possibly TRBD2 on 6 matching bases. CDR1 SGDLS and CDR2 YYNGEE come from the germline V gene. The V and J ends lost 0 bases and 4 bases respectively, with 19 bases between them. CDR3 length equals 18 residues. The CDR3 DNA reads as TGTGCCAGCAGCGTAGCTTTTTTCGGCAGGGAGGCCACCGGGGAGCTGTTTTTT. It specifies CASSVAFFGREATGELFF.

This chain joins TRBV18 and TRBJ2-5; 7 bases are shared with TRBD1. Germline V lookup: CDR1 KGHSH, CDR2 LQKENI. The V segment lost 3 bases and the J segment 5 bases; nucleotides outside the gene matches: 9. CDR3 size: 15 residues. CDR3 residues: CASSPVTGTMETQYF. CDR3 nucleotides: TGTGCCAGCTCACCCGTGACAGGGACAATGGAGACCCAGTACTTC.

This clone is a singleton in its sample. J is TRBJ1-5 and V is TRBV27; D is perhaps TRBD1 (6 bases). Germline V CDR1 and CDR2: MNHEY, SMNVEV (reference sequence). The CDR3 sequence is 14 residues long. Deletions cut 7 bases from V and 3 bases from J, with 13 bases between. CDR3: CASNNRDANQPQHF. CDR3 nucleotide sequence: TGTGCCAGCAATAACAGGGACGCCAATCAGCCCCAGCATTTT.

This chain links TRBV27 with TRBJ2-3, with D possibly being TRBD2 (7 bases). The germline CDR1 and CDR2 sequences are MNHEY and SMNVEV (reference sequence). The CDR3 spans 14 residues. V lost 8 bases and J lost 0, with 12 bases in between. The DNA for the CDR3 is TGTGCCAGCGCGAGCGGGACAAGCACAGATACGCAGTATTTT. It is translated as CASASGTSTDTQYF.

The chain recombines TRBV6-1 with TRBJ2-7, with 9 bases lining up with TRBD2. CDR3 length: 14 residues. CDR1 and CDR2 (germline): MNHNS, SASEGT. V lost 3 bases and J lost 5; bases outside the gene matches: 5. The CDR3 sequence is CASSELAGIDEQYF. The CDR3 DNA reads TGTGCCAGCAGTGAGCTAGCGGGAATTGACGAGCAGTACTTC.

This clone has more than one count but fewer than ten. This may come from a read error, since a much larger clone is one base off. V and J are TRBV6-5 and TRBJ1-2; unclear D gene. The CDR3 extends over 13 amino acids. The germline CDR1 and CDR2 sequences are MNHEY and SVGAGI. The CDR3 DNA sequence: TGTGCCAGCACTTACCGCGGATTATATGGCTACACCTTC. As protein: CASTYRGLYGYTF.

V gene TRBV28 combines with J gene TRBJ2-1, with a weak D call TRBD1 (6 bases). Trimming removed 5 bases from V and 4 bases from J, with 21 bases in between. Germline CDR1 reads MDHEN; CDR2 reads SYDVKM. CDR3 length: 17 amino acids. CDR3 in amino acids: CASSGSGQFRAYNEQFF. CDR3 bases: TGTGCCAGCAGTGGCTCAGGACAGTTCAGGGCATACAATGAGCAGTTCTTC.

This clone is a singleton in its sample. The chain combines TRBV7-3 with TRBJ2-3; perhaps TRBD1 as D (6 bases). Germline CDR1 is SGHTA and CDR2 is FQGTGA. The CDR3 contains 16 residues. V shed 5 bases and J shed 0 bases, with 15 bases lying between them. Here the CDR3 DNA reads TGTGCCAGCAGCCCGGTCGGACAGTCCAGCACAGATACGCAGTATTTT. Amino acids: CASSPVGQSSTDTQYF.

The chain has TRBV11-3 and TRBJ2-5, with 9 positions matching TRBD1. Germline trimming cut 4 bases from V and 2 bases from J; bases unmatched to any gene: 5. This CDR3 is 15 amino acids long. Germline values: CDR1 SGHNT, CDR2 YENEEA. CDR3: CASSSGTGSQETQYF. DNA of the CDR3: TGTGCCAGCAGCTCCGGGACAGGGTCACAAGAGACCCAGTACTTC.

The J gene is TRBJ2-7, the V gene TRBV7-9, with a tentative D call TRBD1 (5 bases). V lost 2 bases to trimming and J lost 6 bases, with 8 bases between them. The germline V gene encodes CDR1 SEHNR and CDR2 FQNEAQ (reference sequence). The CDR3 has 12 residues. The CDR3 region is CASSLQTAEQYF. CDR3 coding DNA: TGTGCCAGCAGCTTACAGACAGCCGAGCAGTACTTC.

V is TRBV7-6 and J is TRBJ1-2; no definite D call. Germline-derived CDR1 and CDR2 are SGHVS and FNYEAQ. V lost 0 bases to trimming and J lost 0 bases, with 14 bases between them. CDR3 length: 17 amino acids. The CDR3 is CASSLAWSGETNYGYTF. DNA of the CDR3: TGTGCCAGCAGCTTAGCGTGGTCCGGGGAAACTAACTATGGCTACACCTTC.

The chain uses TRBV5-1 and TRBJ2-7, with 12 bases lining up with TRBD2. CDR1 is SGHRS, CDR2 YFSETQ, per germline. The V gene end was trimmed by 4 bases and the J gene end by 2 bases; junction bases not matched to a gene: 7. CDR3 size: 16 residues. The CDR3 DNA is TGCGCCAGCAGCCGAACGACTAGCGGGAGTGCCTACGAGCAGTACTTC. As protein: CASSRTTSGSAYEQYF.

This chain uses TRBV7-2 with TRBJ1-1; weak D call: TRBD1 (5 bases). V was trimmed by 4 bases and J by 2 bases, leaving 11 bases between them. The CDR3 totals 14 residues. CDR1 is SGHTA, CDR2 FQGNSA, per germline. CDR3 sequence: CASSSTAYNTEAFF. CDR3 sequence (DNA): TGTGCCAGCAGCTCGACAGCGTATAACACTGAAGCTTTCTTT. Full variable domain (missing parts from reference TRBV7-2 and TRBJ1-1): GAGVSQSPSNKVTEKGKDVELRCDPISGHTALYWYRQSLGQGLEFLIYFQGNSAPDKSGLPSDRFSAERTGGSVSTLTIQRTQQEDSAVYLCASSSTAYNTEAFFGQGTRLTVV.

This CDR3 is CASSLPTSGSTNEQFF. The CDR3 DNA reads as TGTGCCAGCAGTTTGCCGACTAGCGGGAGTACCAATGAGCAGTTCTTC. This rearrangement joins TRBV28 to TRBJ2-1; 12 nucleotides agree with TRBD2. This CDR3 contains 16 residues. CDR1 and CDR2 from the germline V gene are MDHEN and SYDVKM. V shed 3 bases and J 6 bases; nucleotides not matched to a gene: 6.

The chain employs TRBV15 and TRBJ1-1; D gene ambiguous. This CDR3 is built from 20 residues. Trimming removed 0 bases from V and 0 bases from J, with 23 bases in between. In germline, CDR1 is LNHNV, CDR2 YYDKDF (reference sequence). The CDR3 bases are TGTGCCACCAGCAGAGATAGAGGCCAACTGAAAACCGTGATGAACACTGAAGCTTTCTTT. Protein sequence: CATSRDRGQLKTVMNTEAFF.

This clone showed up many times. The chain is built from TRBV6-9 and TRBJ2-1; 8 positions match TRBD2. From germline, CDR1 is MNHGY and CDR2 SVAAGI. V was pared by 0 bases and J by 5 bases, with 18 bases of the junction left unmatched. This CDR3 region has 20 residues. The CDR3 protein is CASSYSYRSSRGGNHNEQFF. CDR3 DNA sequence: TGTGCCAGCAGTTATTCGTACCGTTCGAGTCGGGGGGGGAATCACAATGAGCAGTTCTTC.